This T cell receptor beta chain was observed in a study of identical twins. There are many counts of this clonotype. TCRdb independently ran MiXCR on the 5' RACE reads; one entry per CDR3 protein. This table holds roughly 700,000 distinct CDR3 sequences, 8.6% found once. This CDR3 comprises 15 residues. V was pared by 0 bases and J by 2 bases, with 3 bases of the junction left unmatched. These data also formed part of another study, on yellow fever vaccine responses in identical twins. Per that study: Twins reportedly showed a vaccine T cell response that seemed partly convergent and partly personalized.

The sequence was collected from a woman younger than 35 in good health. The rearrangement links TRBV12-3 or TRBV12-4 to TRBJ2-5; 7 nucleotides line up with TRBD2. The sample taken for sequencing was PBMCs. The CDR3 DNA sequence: TGTGCCAGCAGTTTAGCGGGTAGCGGGCAAGAGACCCAGTACTTC. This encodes CASSLAGSGQETQYF.